Included here is one T cell receptor beta chain sequence, with context. Its specificity is unknown. This entry comes from a study of radiotherapy plus CTLA-4 blockade in lung cancer. Study-wide background: Around 18% of enrolled patients responded objectively, and more than 25% had disease control.

The CDR3 runs to 14 residues. The V end was cut by 5 bases, the J end by 5 bases, with 15 bases between. Per germline, CDR1 SGHTA and CDR2 FQGNSA. Clones were read by immunoSEQ multiplex PCR, and TCRdb kept only the in-frame ones, dropping some. The sample yields about 51,000 clones, more than 75% seen once. CTLA-4 blockade with ipilimumab, together with focal radiation, was given to patients with chemo-refractory metastatic non-small-cell lung cancer. Findings and limits, study-wide: In blood, after radiotherapy plus ipilimumab, tumor-derived TCR clones expanded. Dynamics of early blood T cell clones, together with interferon-beta, were reportedly the best predictors of response.

The material sequenced was peripheral blood, taken from a patient treated with radiotherapy plus ipilimumab. The receptor comes from a human donor with non-small cell lung cancer who had a complete response to radiotherapy plus ipilimumab. V gene TRBV7-2 combines with J gene TRBJ1-1, with D possibly matching TRBD1 (5 bases). CDR3 amino acids: CASSRAGGYTEAFF. The CDR3 DNA follows: TGTGCCAGCAGCCGGGCGGGGGGGTATACTGAAGCTTTCTTT.